This record concerns one T cell receptor (beta chain) sequence. Antigen: not known. This record comes from a study of cytomegalovirus exposure and HLA in healthy donors. Study-wide background: An analysis done earlier identified approximately 120 million unique TCR beta sequences from approximately 180 million T cells. Overall study findings and caveats: The dataset shows that most TCR sequences were rare, while some public TCRs occurred in many donors. Accurate prediction of HLA-A and HLA-B alleles (for most subjects) was reportedly achieved from TCR beta sequences.

All the people who gave samples were healthy bone marrow donors. Amplification used 60 Vbeta primers and 13 Jbeta primers. Clones were read by immunoSEQ multiplex PCR, and TCRdb kept only the in-frame ones, dropping some. The table records approximately 110,000 clones, 70% to 85% of them present only once. V was clipped by 5 bases and J by 4 bases; unmatched bases: 12. Per germline, CDR1 SEHNR and CDR2 FQNEAQ (reference sequence). This CDR3 is built from 18 residues. V and J are TRBV7-9 and TRBJ2-1; 12 positions match TRBD2. Sequenced sample: PBMCs. The clonotype was recovered from a woman between 35 and 50 years old in good health and CMV-seropositive. CDR3 protein: CASSPDSSGGESYNEQFF. The CDR3 coding sequence is TGTGCCAGCAGCCCGGATTCTAGCGGGGGGGAATCTTACAATGAGCAGTTCTTC. Full variable domain (missing parts from reference TRBV7-9 and TRBJ2-1): DTGVSQNPRHKITKRGQNVTFRCDPISEHNRLYWYRQTLGQGPEFLTYFQNEAQLEKSRLLSDRFSAERPKGSFSTLEIQRTEQGDSAMYLCASSPDSSGGESYNEQFFGPGTRLTVL.